This T cell receptor beta chain stems from a study of blood T cell repertoires in COVID-19. The CDR3 is made up of 13 amino acids. Germline V gene sequence: CDR1 ENHRY, CDR2 SYGVKD. V was clipped by 6 bases and J by 9 bases, with 17 bases between them. Source study methods: Amplification of reference gene primers was used by the study to estimate nucleated cell counts. Libraries were prepared by immunoSEQ multiplex PCR; TCRdb keeps only in-frame clonotypes and omits some of them. From that table come the V and J calls and clone size; the DNA was used to work out D and trimming. The table has roughly 100,000 clones, roughly 90% seen once. Only one count was recorded for this clone.

The receptor was isolated from an older woman with acute or convalescent COVID-19. Sequenced: peripheral blood. The chain has TRBV10-3 and TRBJ1-2; D uncertain. CDR3 nucleotide sequence: TGTGCCATCAGCCGCCGGGAAGAAAATAGCTACACCTTC. It encodes CAISRREENSYTF.